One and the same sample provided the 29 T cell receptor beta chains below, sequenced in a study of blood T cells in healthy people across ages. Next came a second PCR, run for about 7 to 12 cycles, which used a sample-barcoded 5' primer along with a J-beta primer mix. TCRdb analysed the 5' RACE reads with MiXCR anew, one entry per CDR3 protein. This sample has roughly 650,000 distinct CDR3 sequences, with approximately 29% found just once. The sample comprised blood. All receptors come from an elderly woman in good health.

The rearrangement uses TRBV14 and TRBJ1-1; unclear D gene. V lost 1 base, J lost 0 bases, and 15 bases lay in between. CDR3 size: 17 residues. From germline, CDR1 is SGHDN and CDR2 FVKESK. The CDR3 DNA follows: TGTGCCAGCAGCCAAGGACGAGGATTACTCATGAACACTGAAGCTTTCTTT. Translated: CASSQGRGLLMNTEAFF.

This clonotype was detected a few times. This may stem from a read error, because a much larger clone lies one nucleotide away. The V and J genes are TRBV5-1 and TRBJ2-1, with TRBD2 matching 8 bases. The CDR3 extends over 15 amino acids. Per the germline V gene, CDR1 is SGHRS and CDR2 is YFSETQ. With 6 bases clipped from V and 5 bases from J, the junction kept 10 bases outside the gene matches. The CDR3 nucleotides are TGCGCCAGCACCGTACGAGCGGGGGTAAACAATGAGCAGTTCTTC. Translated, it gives CASTVRAGVNNEQFF.

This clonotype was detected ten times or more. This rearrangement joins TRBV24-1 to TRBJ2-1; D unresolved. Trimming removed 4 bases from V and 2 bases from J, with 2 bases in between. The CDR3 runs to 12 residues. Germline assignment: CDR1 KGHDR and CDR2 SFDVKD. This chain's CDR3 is CATSDPYNEQFF. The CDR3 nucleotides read TGTGCCACCAGTGACCCCTACAATGAGCAGTTCTTC.

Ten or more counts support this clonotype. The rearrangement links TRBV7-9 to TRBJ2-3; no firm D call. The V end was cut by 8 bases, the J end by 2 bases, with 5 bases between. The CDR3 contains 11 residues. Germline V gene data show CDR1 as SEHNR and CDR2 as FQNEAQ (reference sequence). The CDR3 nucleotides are TGTGCCAGCGCCCTCACAGATACGCAGTATTTT. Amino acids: CASALTDTQYF.

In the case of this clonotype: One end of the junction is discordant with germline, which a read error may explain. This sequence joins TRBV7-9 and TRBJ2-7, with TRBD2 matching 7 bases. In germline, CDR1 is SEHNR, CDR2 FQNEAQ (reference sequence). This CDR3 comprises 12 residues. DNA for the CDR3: TGCGCCAGCATGGGGGGGTCGGTCGAGCAGTACTTC. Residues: CASMGGSVEQYF.

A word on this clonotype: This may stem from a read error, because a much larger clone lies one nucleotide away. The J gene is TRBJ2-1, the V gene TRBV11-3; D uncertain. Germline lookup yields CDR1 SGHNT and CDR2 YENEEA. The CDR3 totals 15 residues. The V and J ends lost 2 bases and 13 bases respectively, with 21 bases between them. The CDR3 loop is CASSLSDALQETQFF. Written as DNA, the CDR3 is TGTGCCAGCAGCTTATCGGACGCCCTACAAGAGACCCAGTTCTTC.

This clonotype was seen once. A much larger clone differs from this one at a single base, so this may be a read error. The CDR3 region is CAASRAGAGQPQHF. As DNA, the CDR3 is TGTGCCGCCAGCAGAGCAGGGGCTGGTCAGCCCCAGCATTTT. J is TRBJ1-5 and V is TRBV15; D possibly corresponds to TRBD1 (6 bases). From germline, CDR1 is LNHNV and CDR2 YYDKDF (reference sequence). This CDR3 region has 14 residues.

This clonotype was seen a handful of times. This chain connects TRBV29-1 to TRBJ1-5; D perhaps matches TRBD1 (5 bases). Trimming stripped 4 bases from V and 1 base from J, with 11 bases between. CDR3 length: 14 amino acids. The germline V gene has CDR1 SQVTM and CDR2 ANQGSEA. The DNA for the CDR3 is TGCAGCGTTGGAGGGGCCAGCAGCAATCAGCCCCAGCATTTT. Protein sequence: CSVGGASSNQPQHF.

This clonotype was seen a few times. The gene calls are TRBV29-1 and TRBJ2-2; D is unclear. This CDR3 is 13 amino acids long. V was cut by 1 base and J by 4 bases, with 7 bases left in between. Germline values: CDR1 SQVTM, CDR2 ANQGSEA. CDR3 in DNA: TGCAGCGTTGAAGCCAGTGCCACCGGGGAGCTGTTTTTT. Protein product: CSVEASATGELFF.

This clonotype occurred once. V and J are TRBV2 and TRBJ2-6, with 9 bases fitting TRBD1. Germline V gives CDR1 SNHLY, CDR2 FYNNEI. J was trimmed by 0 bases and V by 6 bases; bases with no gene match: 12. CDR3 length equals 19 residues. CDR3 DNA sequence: TGTGCCAGCAGGTTCCCGGGACAGGGTTTGCGCTCTGGGGCCAACGTCCTGACTTTC. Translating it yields CASRFPGQGLRSGANVLTF.

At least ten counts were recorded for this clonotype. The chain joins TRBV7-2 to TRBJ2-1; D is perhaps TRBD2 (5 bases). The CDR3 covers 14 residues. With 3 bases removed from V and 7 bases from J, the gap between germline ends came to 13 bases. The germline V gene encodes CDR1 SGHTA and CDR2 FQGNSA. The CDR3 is CASSFRGTGNEQFF. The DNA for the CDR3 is TGTGCCAGCAGCTTTCGCGGCACGGGGAATGAGCAGTTCTTC.

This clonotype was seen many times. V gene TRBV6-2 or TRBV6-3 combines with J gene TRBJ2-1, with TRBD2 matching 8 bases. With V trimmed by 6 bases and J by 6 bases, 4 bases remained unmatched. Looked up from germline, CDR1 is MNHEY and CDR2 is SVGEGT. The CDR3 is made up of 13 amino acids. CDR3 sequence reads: CASRPTSGNEQFF. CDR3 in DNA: TGTGCCAGCAGGCCTACTAGCGGCAATGAGCAGTTCTTC.

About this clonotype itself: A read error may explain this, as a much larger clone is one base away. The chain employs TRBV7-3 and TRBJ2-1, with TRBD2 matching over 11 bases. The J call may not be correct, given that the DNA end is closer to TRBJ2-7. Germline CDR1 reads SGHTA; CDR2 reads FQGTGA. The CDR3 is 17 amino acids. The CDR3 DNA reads TGTGCCAGCAGCTTAACGGCCCGACTAGCGGGGTACAATGAGCAGTACTTC. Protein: CASSLTARLAGYNEQYF.

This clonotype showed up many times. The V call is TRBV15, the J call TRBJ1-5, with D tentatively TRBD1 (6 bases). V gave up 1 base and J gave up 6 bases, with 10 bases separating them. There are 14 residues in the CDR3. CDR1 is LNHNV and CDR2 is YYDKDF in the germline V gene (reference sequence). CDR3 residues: CATSRAGAGQPQHF. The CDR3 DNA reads TGTGCCACCAGCAGAGCAGGGGCTGGTCAGCCCCAGCATTTT. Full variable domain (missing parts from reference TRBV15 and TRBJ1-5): DAMVIQNPRYQVTQFGKPVTLSCSQTLNHNVMYWYQQKSSQAPKLLFHYYDKDFNNEADTPDNFQSRRPNTSFCFLDIRSPGLGDTAMYLCATSRAGAGQPQHFGDGTRLSIL.

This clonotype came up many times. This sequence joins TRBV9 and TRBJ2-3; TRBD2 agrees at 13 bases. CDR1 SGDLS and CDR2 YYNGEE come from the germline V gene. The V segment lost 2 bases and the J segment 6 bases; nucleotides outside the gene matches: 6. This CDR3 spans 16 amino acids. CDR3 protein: CASSVTSGGATDTQYF. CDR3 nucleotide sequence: TGTGCCAGCAGCGTCACTAGCGGGGGGGCAACGGATACGCAGTATTTT.

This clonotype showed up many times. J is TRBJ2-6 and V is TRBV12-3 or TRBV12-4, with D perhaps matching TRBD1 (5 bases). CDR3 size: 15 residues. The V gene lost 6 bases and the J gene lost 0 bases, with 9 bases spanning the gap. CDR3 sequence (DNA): TGTGCCAGCAGGCGCCAGGGCTCTGGGGCCAACGTCCTGACTTTC. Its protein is CASRRQGSGANVLTF.

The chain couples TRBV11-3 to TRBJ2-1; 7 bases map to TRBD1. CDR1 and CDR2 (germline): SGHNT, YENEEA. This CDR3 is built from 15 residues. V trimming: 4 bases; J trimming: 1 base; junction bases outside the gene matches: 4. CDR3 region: CASSWTGESYNEQFF. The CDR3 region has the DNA TGTGCCAGCAGCTGGACAGGCGAATCCTACAATGAGCAGTTCTTC.

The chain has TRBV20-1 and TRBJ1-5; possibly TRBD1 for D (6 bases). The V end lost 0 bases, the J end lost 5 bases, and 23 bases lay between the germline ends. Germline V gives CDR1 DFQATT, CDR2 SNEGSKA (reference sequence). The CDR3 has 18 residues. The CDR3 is CSARDRRPGHRPYQPQHF. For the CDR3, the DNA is TGCAGTGCTAGAGATAGGAGGCCGGGACACAGACCTTATCAGCCCCAGCATTTT.

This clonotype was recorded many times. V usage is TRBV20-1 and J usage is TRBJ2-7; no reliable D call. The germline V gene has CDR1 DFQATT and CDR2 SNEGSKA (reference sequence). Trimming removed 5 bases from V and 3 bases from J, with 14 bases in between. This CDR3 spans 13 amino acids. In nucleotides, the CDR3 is TGCAGTGCTCTTTCCTCGGCAGGCTACGAGCAGTACTTC. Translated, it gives CSALSSAGYEQYF.

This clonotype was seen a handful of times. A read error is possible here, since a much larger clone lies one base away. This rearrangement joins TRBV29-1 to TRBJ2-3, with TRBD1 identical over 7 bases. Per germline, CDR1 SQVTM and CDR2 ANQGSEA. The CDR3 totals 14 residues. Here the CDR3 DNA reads TGCAGCGTGGAAAGGGGGCTGGGCACAGATATGCAGTATTTT. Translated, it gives CSVERGLGTDMQYF.

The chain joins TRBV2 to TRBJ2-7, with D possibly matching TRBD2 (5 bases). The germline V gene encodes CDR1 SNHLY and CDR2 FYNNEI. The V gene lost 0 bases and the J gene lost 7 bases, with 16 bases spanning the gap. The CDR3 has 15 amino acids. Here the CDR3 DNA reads TGTGCCAGCAGTGAAGCGCGGCCAGGTACGGGAGAGCAGTACTTC. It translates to CASSEARPGTGEQYF. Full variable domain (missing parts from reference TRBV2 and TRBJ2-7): EPEVTQTPSHQVTQMGQEVILRCVPISNHLYFYWYRQILGQKVEFLVSFYNNEISEKSEIFDDQFSVERPDGSNFTLKIRSTKLEDSAMYFCASSEARPGTGEQYFGPGTRLTVT.

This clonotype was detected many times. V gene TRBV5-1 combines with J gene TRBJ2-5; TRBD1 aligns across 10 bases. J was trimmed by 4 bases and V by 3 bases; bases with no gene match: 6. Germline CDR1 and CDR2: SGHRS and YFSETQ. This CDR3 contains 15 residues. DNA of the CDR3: TGCGCCAGCAGCTCCGGGACAGGGGAGGGAGAGACCCAGTACTTC. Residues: CASSSGTGEGETQYF.

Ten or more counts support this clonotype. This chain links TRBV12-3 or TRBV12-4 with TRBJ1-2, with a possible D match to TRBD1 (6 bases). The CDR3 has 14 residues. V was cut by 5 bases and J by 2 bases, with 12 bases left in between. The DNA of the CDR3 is TGTGCCAGCAGTCGCAATACAGGGAACTATGGCTACACCTTC. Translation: CASSRNTGNYGYTF.

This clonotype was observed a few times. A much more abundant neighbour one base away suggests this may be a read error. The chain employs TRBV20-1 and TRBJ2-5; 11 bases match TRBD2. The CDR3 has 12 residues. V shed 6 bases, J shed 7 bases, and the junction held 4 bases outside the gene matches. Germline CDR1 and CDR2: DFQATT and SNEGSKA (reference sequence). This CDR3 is CSAGLAEGTQYF. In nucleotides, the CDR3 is TGCAGTGCGGGACTAGCGGAAGGGACCCAGTACTTC.

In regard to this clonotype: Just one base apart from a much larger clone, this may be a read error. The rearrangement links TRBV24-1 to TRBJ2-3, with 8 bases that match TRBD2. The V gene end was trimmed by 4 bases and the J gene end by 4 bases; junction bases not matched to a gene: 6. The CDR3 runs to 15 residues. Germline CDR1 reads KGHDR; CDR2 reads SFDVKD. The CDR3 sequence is CATSEAGLAADTQYF. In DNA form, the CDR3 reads TGTGCCACCAGTGAGGCAGGACTAGCAGCAGATACGCAGTATTTT.

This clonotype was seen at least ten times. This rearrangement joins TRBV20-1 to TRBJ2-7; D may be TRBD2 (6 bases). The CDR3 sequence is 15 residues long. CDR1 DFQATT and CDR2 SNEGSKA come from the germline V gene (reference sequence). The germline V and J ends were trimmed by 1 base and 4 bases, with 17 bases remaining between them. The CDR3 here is CSARGSEGNPYEQYF. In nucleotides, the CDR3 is TGCAGTGCTAGAGGCTCGGAGGGGAACCCTTACGAGCAGTACTTC.

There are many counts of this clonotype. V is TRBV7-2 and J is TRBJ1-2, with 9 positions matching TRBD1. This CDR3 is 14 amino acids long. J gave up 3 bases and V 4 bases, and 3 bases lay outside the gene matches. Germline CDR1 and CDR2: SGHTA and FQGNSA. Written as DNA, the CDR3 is TGTGCCAGCAGCTCACAGGGGGCTGACTATGGCTACACCTTC. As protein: CASSSQGADYGYTF.

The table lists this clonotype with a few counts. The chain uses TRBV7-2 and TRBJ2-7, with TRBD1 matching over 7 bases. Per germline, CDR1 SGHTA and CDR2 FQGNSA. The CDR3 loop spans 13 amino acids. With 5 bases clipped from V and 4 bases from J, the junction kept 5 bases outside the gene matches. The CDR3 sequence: CASSLQQGYEQYF. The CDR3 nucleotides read TGTGCCAGCAGCCTCCAACAGGGGTACGAGCAGTACTTC.

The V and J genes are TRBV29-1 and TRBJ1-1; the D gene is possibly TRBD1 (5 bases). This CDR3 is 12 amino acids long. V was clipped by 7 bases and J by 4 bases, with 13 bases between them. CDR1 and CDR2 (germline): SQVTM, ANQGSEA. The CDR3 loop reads CSGTRGGTEAFF. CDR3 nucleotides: TGCAGCGGGACGAGGGGAGGCACTGAAGCTTTCTTT.